Following are 32 T cell receptor beta chains from one sample sequenced in a study of cytomegalovirus exposure and HLA in healthy donors. Only in-frame clones appear in the TCRdb table, and some are missing; sequencing was by immunoSEQ multiplex PCR. Of 200,000 to 250,000 clones listed, approximately 83% are singletons. Material for sequencing was PBMCs. These TCRs come from a woman aged 25 to 39 in good health and CMV-seropositive.

The J gene is TRBJ1-1, the V gene TRBV27; 7 nucleotides agree with TRBD1. CDR1 and CDR2 (germline): MNHEY, SMNVEV (reference sequence). Unmatched junction bases numbered 4, after V lost 5 bases and J lost 4 bases. The CDR3 contains 13 residues. CDR3 amino acids: CASSQTGTTEAFF. The CDR3 region has the DNA TGTGCCAGCAGTCAGACAGGGACCACTGAAGCTTTCTTT.

The chain couples TRBV7-3 to TRBJ2-3; D possibly corresponds to TRBD2 (6 bases). With 6 bases removed from V and 3 bases from J, the gap between germline ends came to 10 bases. The germline gives CDR1 SGHTA, CDR2 FQGTGA. The CDR3 contains 13 residues. The CDR3 DNA reads as TGTGCCAGCAGTCGGGGAGGAACAGATACGCAGTATTTT. It translates to CASSRGGTDTQYF.

The chain employs TRBV19 and TRBJ2-1, with 12 bases fitting TRBD2. The CDR3 sequence is 13 residues long. Trimming removed 10 bases from V and 6 bases from J; junction bases left unmatched: 4. Germline loops: CDR1 LNHDA, CDR2 SQIVND (reference sequence). CDR3 sequence: CATRLAGVNEQFF. For the CDR3, the DNA is TGTGCCACCCGACTAGCGGGAGTCAATGAGCAGTTCTTC.

The chain is built from TRBV19 and TRBJ2-2; a weak D match, TRBD2 (5 bases). Germline values: CDR1 LNHDA, CDR2 SQIVND (reference sequence). V was trimmed by 3 bases and J by 5 bases, leaving 10 bases between them. CDR3 length: 14 amino acids. In nucleotides, the CDR3 is TGTGCCAGTAGTATTCGGGGTTTGACCGGGGAGCTGTTTTTT. Protein: CASSIRGLTGELFF.

The chain is built from TRBV6-1 and TRBJ1-1; D is uncertain. From germline, CDR1 is MNHNS and CDR2 SASEGT. The CDR3 runs 11 residues. CDR3 in DNA: TGTACCTCGTCGCGGTCCACTGAAGCTTTCTTT. It yields the protein CTSSRSTEAFF.

The chain links TRBV30 to TRBJ1-1; possibly TRBD1 for D (5 bases). Germline V gene data show CDR1 as GTSNPN and CDR2 as SVGIG (reference sequence). V gave up 4 bases and J gave up 6 bases, with 21 bases separating them. CDR3 length: 15 residues. For the CDR3, the DNA is TGTGCCTGGATTCCGCCAAACATGGAGGGGTCTGAAGCTTTCTTT. It is translated as CAWIPPNMEGSEAFF. The variable domain in full, with the rest retrieved from reference TRBV30 and TRBJ1-1, is SQTIHQWPATLVQPVGSPLSLECTVEGTSNPNLYWYRQAAGRGLQLLFYSVGIGQISSEVPQNLSASRPQDRQFILSSKKLLLSDSGFYLCAWIPPNMEGSEAFFGQGTRLTVV.

The chain links TRBV27 to TRBJ1-2, with D maybe TRBD1 (6 bases). The CDR3 spans 17 residues. V was clipped by 1 base and J by 4 bases, with 19 bases between them. Germline loops: CDR1 MNHEY, CDR2 SMNVEV (reference sequence). The CDR3 protein is CASSLWARTGYLYGYTF. DNA of the CDR3: TGTGCCAGCAGTTTATGGGCCAGAACAGGGTATCTCTATGGCTACACCTTC.

The J gene is TRBJ2-7, the V gene TRBV7-2; D unclear. With 6 bases removed from V and 1 base from J, the gap between germline ends came to 16 bases. Germline loops: CDR1 SGHTA, CDR2 FQGNSA. The CDR3 is 15 amino acids. The CDR3 DNA sequence: TGTGCCAGCAGGTCTCAACCCGGTTCTTCCTACGAGCAGTACTTC. It codes for CASRSQPGSSYEQYF.

The chain carries TRBV21-1 and TRBJ2-7; the table names TRBD2, a call not compared with the DNA. TRBV21-1 is a documented pseudogene. This CDR3 comprises 18 residues. The CDR3 loop reads CASSKTGDPFAGAWEQYF. For the CDR3, the DNA is TGTGCCAGCAGCAAAACGGGGGACCCGTTTGCGGGGGCGTGGGAGCAGTACTTC.

The chain recombines TRBV2 with TRBJ2-1; 11 bases align to TRBD2. This CDR3 comprises 15 residues. The germline V gene has CDR1 SNHLY and CDR2 FYNNEI. V gave up 1 base and J gave up 8 bases; unmatched junction bases: 4. The CDR3 loop reads CASSEGLGLADEQFF. The CDR3 DNA follows: TGTGCCAGCAGTGAAGGCCTGGGACTAGCGGATGAGCAGTTCTTC.

The rearrangement joins TRBV30 to TRBJ1-2, with 7 bases identical to TRBD1. This CDR3 comprises 16 residues. CDR1 is GTSNPN and CDR2 is SVGIG in the germline V gene (reference sequence). With V trimmed by 2 bases and J by 8 bases, 17 bases remained unmatched. Written as DNA, the CDR3 is TGTGCCTGGAGTTCCCAGCCGGGGCACAGGGGCGTAGGCTACACCTTC. It codes for CAWSSQPGHRGVGYTF. The variable domain in full, completed from reference TRBV30 and TRBJ1-2, reads SQTIHQWPATLVQPVGSPLSLECTVEGTSNPNLYWYRQAAGRGLQLLFYSVGIGQISSEVPQNLSASRPQDRQFILSSKKLLLSDSGFYLCAWSSQPGHRGVGYTFGSGTRLTVV.

V and J are TRBV28 and TRBJ2-7; D possibly corresponds to TRBD2 (6 bases). V was pared by 3 bases and J by 7 bases, with 10 bases between. CDR3 length equals 12 residues. CDR1 and CDR2 (germline): MDHEN, SYDVKM. This CDR3 reads CASSLEGREQYF. For the CDR3, the DNA is TGTGCCAGCAGTTTGGAGGGGAGGGAGCAGTACTTC.

A remark on this clone: Different DNA sequences within this sample yield the same CDR3. This chain links TRBV30 with TRBJ2-7; weak D call: TRBD2 (6 bases). The CDR3 is 11 residues long. Deletions cut 3 bases from V and 3 bases from J, with 6 bases between. Germline CDR1 reads GTSNPN; CDR2 reads SVGIG (reference sequence). CDR3 nucleotides: TGTGCCTGGAGGGAGGGCTACGAGCAGTACTTC. Translation gives CAWREGYEQYF.

The chain combines TRBV5-5 with TRBJ2-5; D might be TRBD1 (6 bases). CDR1 SGHKS and CDR2 YYEKEE come from the germline V gene (reference sequence). Trimming cost V 2 bases and J 4 bases, with 12 bases left between them. CDR3 length: 14 amino acids. Here the CDR3 DNA reads TGTGCCAGCAGCTTAACAGGGTGGGGAGAGACCCAGTACTTC. Amino acids: CASSLTGWGETQYF.

This chain connects TRBV19 to TRBJ2-2; TRBD2 matches at 11 bases. The CDR3 is 17 residues long. Germline values: CDR1 LNHDA, CDR2 SQIVND (reference sequence). Trimming removed 4 bases from V and 7 bases from J; junction bases left unmatched: 11. CDR3: CASSTDRLAGFVGELFF. DNA of the CDR3: TGTGCCAGTAGTACGGACAGACTAGCGGGGTTCGTCGGGGAGCTGTTTTTT.

The chain combines TRBV15 with TRBJ2-3, with no clear D. This CDR3 is built from 15 residues. V lost 0 bases and J lost 2, with 9 bases in between. Germline assignment: CDR1 LNHNV and CDR2 YYDKDF (reference sequence). For the CDR3, the DNA is TGTGCCACCAGCAGAGATGGTACTTACACAGATACGCAGTATTTT. Translation: CATSRDGTYTDTQYF.

The CDR3 loop is CASSRDRDSGNTIYF. Here the CDR3 DNA reads TGTGCCAGCAGCCGGGACAGGGACTCTGGAAACACCATATATTTT. The chain combines TRBV4-2 with TRBJ1-3; 9 nucleotides match TRBD1. Germline V gene lookup returns CDR1 LGHNA and CDR2 YNFKEQ. The CDR3 consists of 15 residues. Trimming took 4 bases from V and 0 from J; bases not matched to a gene: 1.

This clone has just one count. The gene calls are TRBV30 and TRBJ1-2, with 7 nucleotides matching TRBD1. Trimming cost V 5 bases and J 5 bases; bases outside gene matches: 5. Germline V gene lookup returns CDR1 GTSNPN and CDR2 SVGIG (reference sequence). The CDR3 sequence is 12 residues long. Here the CDR3 DNA reads TGTGCCTGGGGGTACAGGGGATATGGCTACACCTTC. Its protein is CAWGYRGYGYTF.

This clone was picked up a small number of times. The chain couples TRBV7-3 to TRBJ1-1, with D possibly matching TRBD1 (6 bases). Trimming took 2 bases from V and 0 from J, leaving 7 bases between them. Germline lookup yields CDR1 SGHTA and CDR2 FQGTGA. CDR3 length: 14 residues. CDR3 sequence: CASSLGGMNTEAFF. In DNA form, the CDR3 reads TGTGCCAGCAGCTTAGGGGGCATGAACACTGAAGCTTTCTTT.

The CDR3 region has the DNA TGCAGCGTTGTAGGGGAAACAGACACCGGGGAGCTGTTTTTT. This gives the protein CSVVGETDTGELFF. The chain links TRBV29-1 to TRBJ2-2, with D possibly TRBD1 on 5 matching bases. Germline V CDR1 and CDR2: SQVTM, ANQGSEA. Trimming took off 4 bases at V and 3 bases at J, with 12 bases between the two ends. This CDR3 is built from 14 residues.

The chain employs TRBV15 and TRBJ2-7; maybe TRBD2 (6 bases). The CDR3 has 17 residues. The V end lost 0 bases, the J end lost 3 bases, and 18 bases lay between the germline ends. Looked up from germline, CDR1 is LNHNV and CDR2 is YYDKDF (reference sequence). The CDR3 DNA follows: TGTGCCACCAGCAGAGATCACCGGGACTTTACTAGCTACGAGCAGTACTTC. This gives the protein CATSRDHRDFTSYEQYF.

V gene TRBV18 combines with J gene TRBJ1-2, with no clear D. The CDR3 covers 13 residues. CDR1 and CDR2 (germline): KGHSH, LQKENI. V lost 5 bases to trimming and J lost 2 bases, with 9 bases between them. CDR3 in DNA: TGTGCCAGCTCAGGTGAAAACAACTATGGCTACACCTTC. Translating it yields CASSGENNYGYTF. The whole variable domain, remainder taken from reference TRBV18 and TRBJ1-2, is NAGVMQNPRHLVRRRGQEARLRCSPMKGHSHVYWYRQLPEEGLKFMVYLQKENIIDESGMPKERFSAEFPKEGPSILRIQQVVRGDSAAYFCASSGENNYGYTFGSGTRLTVV.

The chain uses TRBV6-6 and TRBJ2-7; no firm D call. Per germline, CDR1 MNHNY and CDR2 SVGAGI (reference sequence). Trimming took 4 bases from V and 2 from J, leaving 6 bases between them. The CDR3 loop spans 12 amino acids. CDR3 DNA: TGTGCCAGCAGTTCCCGGGCCTACGAGCAGTACTTC. The encoded protein is CASSSRAYEQYF.

The rearrangement links TRBV7-9 to TRBJ2-7; the D is unclear. Trimming removed 2 bases from V and 4 bases from J, with 9 bases in between. The germline V gene encodes CDR1 SEHNR and CDR2 FQNEAQ (reference sequence). This CDR3 has 13 residues. In DNA, the CDR3 is TGTGCCAGCAGCTTAAGGTCCCAGTACGAGCAGTACTTC. Its protein product is CASSLRSQYEQYF.

This clone came up a few times. The chain's CDR3 is CASSEMASDSGELFF. The DNA for the CDR3 is TGTGCCAGCAGTGAAATGGCTAGCGATAGCGGGGAGCTGTTTTTT. The chain joins TRBV2 to TRBJ2-2; a possible D gene is TRBD2 (6 bases). The germline V gene has CDR1 SNHLY and CDR2 FYNNEI. Between the trimmed V and J ends, which lost 2 bases and 7 bases, there was a span of 14 bases. The CDR3 totals 15 residues.

The chain has TRBV4-2 and TRBJ2-3; perhaps D is TRBD1 or TRBD2 (5 bases each). The germline CDR1 and CDR2 sequences are LGHNA and YNFKEQ. The CDR3 has 17 residues. Trimming shortened V by 2 bases and J by 4 bases, and 19 bases separated the two germline ends. The CDR3 DNA sequence: TGTGCCAGCAGCCAACTCGGGACGGCCCTTCCGGCAGATACGCAGTATTTT. This translates into CASSQLGTALPADTQYF.

J is TRBJ1-1 and V is TRBV7-9; no clear D. With 2 bases removed from V and 6 bases from J, the gap between germline ends came to 10 bases. The length of the CDR3 is 13 residues. Germline assignment: CDR1 SEHNR and CDR2 FQNEAQ (reference sequence). CDR3 sequence: CASSLNWNPEAFF. As DNA, the CDR3 is TGTGCCAGCAGCTTAAATTGGAATCCTGAAGCTTTCTTT.

The chain uses TRBV30 and TRBJ2-2; TRBD1 aligns across 12 bases. Germline V lookup: CDR1 GTSNPN, CDR2 SVGIG (reference sequence). The CDR3 totals 16 residues. J was trimmed by 7 bases and V by 3 bases; bases with no gene match: 9. CDR3 nucleotide sequence: TGTGCCTGGAGAAAGGGGGACAGGGGGCGTTACGGGGAGCTGTTTTTT. Protein: CAWRKGDRGRYGELFF.

The chain recombines TRBV27 with TRBJ1-2; 9 bases fit TRBD1. In germline, CDR1 is MNHEY, CDR2 SMNVEV (reference sequence). The CDR3 extends over 15 amino acids. With 0 bases clipped from V and 3 bases from J, the junction kept 2 bases outside the gene matches. This CDR3 is CASSLSTGGDYGYTF. CDR3 coding DNA: TGTGCCAGCAGTTTATCGACAGGGGGGGACTATGGCTACACCTTC.

V gene TRBV30 combines with J gene TRBJ2-7; unclear D gene. CDR3 length: 11 residues. The V end lost 0 bases, the J end lost 4 bases, and 4 bases lay between the germline ends. Per the germline V gene, CDR1 is GTSNPN and CDR2 is SVGIG (reference sequence). The CDR3 sequence is CAWSVSYEQYF. The CDR3 region has the DNA TGTGCCTGGAGTGTAAGTTACGAGCAGTACTTC.

The chain links TRBV15 to TRBJ2-5; D ambiguous. Looked up from germline, CDR1 is LNHNV and CDR2 is YYDKDF (reference sequence). The germline V and J ends were trimmed by 3 bases and 0 bases, with 8 bases remaining between them. The length of the CDR3 is 14 residues. The CDR3 spells CATSSPGYQETQYF. The CDR3, as DNA: TGTGCCACCAGCAGCCCCGGGTACCAAGAGACCCAGTACTTC.

The sample holds a few counts of this clone. The rearrangement links TRBV5-1 to TRBJ2-1; 9 nucleotides line up with TRBD1. Germline loops: CDR1 SGHRS, CDR2 YFSETQ. The CDR3 sequence is 16 residues long. V shed 4 bases and J 7 bases; nucleotides not matched to a gene: 12. The CDR3 DNA sequence: TGCGCCAGCAGCCTAGGAGGGACAGGGTTTTTTAATGAGCAGTTCTTC. Amino acids: CASSLGGTGFFNEQFF. Using reference TRBV5-1 and TRBJ2-1 for the parts outside the CDR3, the full variable domain is KAGVTQTPRYLIKTRGQQVTLSCSPISGHRSVSWYQQTPGQGLQFLFEYFSETQRNKGNFPGRFSGRQFSNSRSEMNVSTLELGDSALYLCASSLGGTGFFNEQFFGPGTRLTVL.